This T cell receptor beta chain was documented in a study of shared clonotypes between healthy human individuals. TCRdb keeps only in-frame clones here, not all; method: immunoSEQ multiplex PCR. The data show some 350,000 clones, with approximately 79% seen just once and 10% held by the top ten. To note about this clone: Other DNA sequences in this sample translate to the same CDR3.

Deletions cut 1 base from V and 1 base from J, with 8 bases between. CDR1 is LNHNV and CDR2 is YYDKDF in the germline V gene (reference sequence). There are 14 residues in the CDR3. Source material: memory CD4+ T cells sorted from blood. Subset described: CD45RA-negative fraction. This sequence originates from a man aged 25 to 40 in good health. J is TRBJ2-7 and V is TRBV15; perhaps TRBD1 as D (7 bases). The CDR3 here is CATSRAGGSYEQYF. The CDR3 DNA sequence: TGTGCCACCAGCAGAGCAGGGGGGTCCTACGAGCAGTACTTC.